This T cell receptor beta chain comes out of a study of cytomegalovirus exposure and HLA in healthy donors. As for the study in general: Early release data held some 80 million unique TCRs from HLA-typed donors.

J gave up 4 bases and V 4 bases, and 8 bases lay outside the gene matches. The CDR3 sequence is 15 residues long. Germline V gene data show CDR1 as MGHRA and CDR2 as YSYEKL. Regarding the study as a whole: For most TCR beta V segments, an earlier analysis put the productive rate at about 87% or about 30% of the time. V- and J-gene trimming of TCR beta was linked (in a later analysis) to a missense DCLRE1C variant.

A word on this clone: Its antigen remains unidentified.

Primers for the PCR totalled 60 Vbeta and 13 Jbeta. The protocol was immunoSEQ multiplex PCR, while the TCRdb copy is restricted to in-frame clones and leaves out a portion. The table includes under 200,000 clones, 75% to 80% detected once. The sequence was collected from a middle-aged man in good health and CMV-seropositive. This sequence joins TRBV4-1 and TRBJ1-2; 8 nucleotides agree with TRBD1. Material: PBMCs. CDR3 nucleotides: TGCGCCAGCAGCCCGGGACAGGCTTACTTCTATGGCTACACCTTC. Translated: CASSPGQAYFYGYTF.